The present T cell receptor (beta chain) was sequenced within a study of T cells in Graves' hyperthyroidism and ophthalmopathy. Study-level points and caveats: The model anticipated ophthalmopathy a median 6.5 months pre-onset. Researchers report that a 13 V-J model separated ophthalmopathy from stable hyperthyroidism. Appearing also in blood were most of the thyroid clonotypes expanded above 0.001.

This clonotype was counted a few times. Its antigen is as yet unknown. The TCR beta CDR3 regions underwent amplification using RNA transcripts as the source. The study used the HTBI primer set for a first-round RT-PCR of the TCR CDR3. TCRdb used MiXCR to reprocess the multiplex PCR reads, holding one entry per CDR3 protein. The sample carries more than 500,000 distinct CDR3 sequences, 12% to 15% recorded once. Stable hyperthyroidism: no ophthalmopathy progression over 18 months of follow-up. V dropped 4 bases and J dropped 6; count of bases not matched to a gene: 9. The CDR3 runs 15 residues. The V gene's germline CDR1 is SGHRS and CDR2 YFSETQ.

The source is a woman between 40 and 55 years old with Graves' hyperthyroidism. V and J are TRBV5-1 and TRBJ1-2, with 10 bases identical to TRBD1. Sequencing used blood. In nucleotides, the CDR3 is TGCGCCAGCAGCACCGGTGGGGGGACAGGGGATGGCTACACCTTC. Protein: CASSTGGGTGDGYTF. Variable domain in full (rest from reference TRBV5-1 and TRBJ1-2): KAGVTQTPRYLIKTRGQQVTLSCSPISGHRSVSWYQQTPGQGLQFLFEYFSETQRNKGNFPGRFSGRQFSNSRSEMNVSTLELGDSALYLCASSTGGGTGDGYTFGSGTRLTVV.